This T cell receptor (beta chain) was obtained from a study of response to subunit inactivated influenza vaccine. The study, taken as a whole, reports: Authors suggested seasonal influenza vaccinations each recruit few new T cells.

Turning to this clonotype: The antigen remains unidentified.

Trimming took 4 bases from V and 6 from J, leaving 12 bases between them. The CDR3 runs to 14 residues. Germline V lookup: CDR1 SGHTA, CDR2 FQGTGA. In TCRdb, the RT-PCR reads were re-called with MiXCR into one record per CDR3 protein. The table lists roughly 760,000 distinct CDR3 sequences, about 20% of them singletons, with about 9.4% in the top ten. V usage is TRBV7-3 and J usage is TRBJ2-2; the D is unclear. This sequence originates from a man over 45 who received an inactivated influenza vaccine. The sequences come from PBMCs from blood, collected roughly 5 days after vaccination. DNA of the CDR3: TGTGCCAGCAGCTCCCCTTTCCGGCCCGGGGAGCTGTTTTTT. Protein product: CASSSPFRPGELFF.